This T cell receptor beta chain was recorded in a study of cytomegalovirus exposure and HLA in healthy donors. Turning to the study itself: The roughly 660 first-cohort repertoires shared a platform with the 120 validation repertoires, as reported in a later analysis.

General study points: Subsequent analysis found a tendency for first-cohort TCR clusters to co-occur within the 120 or so validation repertoires. Researchers counted over 150 TCR beta chains as cytomegalovirus-associated.

This clone was seen once. Its antigen remains unidentified. Generated by immunoSEQ multiplex PCR, the TCRdb table keeps only in-frame clones and is missing some. The sample carries roughly 80,000 clones, 85% to 95% recorded once. The ends lost 7 bases at V and 3 bases at J; junction bases unmatched: 9. Germline V gene lookup returns CDR1 SQVTM and CDR2 ANQGSEA. The CDR3 sequence is 13 residues long. The sequence was collected from a man aged 18 to 29 in good health and CMV-seronegative. Sample: PBMCs. This chain links TRBV29-1 with TRBJ2-7; TRBD1 agrees at 7 bases. CDR3 sequence reads: CSARDSEYYEQYF. The CDR3 DNA reads TGCAGCGCAAGGGACAGTGAATACTACGAGCAGTACTTC.